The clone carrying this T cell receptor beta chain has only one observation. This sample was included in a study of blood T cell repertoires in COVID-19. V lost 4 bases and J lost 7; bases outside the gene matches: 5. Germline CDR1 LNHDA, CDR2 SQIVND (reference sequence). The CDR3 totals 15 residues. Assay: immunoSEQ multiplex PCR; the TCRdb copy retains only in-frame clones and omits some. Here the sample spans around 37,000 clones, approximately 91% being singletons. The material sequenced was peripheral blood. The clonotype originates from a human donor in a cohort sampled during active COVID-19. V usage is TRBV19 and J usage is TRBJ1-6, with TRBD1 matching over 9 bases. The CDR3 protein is CASSKGQGWNSPLHF. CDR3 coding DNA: TGTGCCAGTAGTAAGGGACAGGGTTGGAATTCACCCCTCCACTTT.